This record concerns one T cell receptor (beta chain) sequence. This sample stems from a study of T cell changes during pregnancy in multiple sclerosis. V dropped 3 bases and J dropped 0 bases, with 9 bases sitting between them. The CDR3 has 14 amino acids. In germline, CDR1 is GTSNPN, CDR2 SVGIG (reference sequence). Profiling relied on immunoSEQ multiplex PCR, and the TCRdb table lists in-frame clones only, not all of them. The table lists around 130,000 clones, 85% to 95% of them singletons. The clonotype originates from a female donor with multiple sclerosis, enrolled in a pregnancy study. The chain couples TRBV30 to TRBJ1-5; weak D call: TRBD1 (5 bases). The material sequenced was peripheral blood, taken before pregnancy. CDR3 sequence: CAWRDSYSNQPQHF. The CDR3 DNA reads as TGTGCCTGGAGAGACAGTTATAGCAATCAGCCCCAGCATTTT.